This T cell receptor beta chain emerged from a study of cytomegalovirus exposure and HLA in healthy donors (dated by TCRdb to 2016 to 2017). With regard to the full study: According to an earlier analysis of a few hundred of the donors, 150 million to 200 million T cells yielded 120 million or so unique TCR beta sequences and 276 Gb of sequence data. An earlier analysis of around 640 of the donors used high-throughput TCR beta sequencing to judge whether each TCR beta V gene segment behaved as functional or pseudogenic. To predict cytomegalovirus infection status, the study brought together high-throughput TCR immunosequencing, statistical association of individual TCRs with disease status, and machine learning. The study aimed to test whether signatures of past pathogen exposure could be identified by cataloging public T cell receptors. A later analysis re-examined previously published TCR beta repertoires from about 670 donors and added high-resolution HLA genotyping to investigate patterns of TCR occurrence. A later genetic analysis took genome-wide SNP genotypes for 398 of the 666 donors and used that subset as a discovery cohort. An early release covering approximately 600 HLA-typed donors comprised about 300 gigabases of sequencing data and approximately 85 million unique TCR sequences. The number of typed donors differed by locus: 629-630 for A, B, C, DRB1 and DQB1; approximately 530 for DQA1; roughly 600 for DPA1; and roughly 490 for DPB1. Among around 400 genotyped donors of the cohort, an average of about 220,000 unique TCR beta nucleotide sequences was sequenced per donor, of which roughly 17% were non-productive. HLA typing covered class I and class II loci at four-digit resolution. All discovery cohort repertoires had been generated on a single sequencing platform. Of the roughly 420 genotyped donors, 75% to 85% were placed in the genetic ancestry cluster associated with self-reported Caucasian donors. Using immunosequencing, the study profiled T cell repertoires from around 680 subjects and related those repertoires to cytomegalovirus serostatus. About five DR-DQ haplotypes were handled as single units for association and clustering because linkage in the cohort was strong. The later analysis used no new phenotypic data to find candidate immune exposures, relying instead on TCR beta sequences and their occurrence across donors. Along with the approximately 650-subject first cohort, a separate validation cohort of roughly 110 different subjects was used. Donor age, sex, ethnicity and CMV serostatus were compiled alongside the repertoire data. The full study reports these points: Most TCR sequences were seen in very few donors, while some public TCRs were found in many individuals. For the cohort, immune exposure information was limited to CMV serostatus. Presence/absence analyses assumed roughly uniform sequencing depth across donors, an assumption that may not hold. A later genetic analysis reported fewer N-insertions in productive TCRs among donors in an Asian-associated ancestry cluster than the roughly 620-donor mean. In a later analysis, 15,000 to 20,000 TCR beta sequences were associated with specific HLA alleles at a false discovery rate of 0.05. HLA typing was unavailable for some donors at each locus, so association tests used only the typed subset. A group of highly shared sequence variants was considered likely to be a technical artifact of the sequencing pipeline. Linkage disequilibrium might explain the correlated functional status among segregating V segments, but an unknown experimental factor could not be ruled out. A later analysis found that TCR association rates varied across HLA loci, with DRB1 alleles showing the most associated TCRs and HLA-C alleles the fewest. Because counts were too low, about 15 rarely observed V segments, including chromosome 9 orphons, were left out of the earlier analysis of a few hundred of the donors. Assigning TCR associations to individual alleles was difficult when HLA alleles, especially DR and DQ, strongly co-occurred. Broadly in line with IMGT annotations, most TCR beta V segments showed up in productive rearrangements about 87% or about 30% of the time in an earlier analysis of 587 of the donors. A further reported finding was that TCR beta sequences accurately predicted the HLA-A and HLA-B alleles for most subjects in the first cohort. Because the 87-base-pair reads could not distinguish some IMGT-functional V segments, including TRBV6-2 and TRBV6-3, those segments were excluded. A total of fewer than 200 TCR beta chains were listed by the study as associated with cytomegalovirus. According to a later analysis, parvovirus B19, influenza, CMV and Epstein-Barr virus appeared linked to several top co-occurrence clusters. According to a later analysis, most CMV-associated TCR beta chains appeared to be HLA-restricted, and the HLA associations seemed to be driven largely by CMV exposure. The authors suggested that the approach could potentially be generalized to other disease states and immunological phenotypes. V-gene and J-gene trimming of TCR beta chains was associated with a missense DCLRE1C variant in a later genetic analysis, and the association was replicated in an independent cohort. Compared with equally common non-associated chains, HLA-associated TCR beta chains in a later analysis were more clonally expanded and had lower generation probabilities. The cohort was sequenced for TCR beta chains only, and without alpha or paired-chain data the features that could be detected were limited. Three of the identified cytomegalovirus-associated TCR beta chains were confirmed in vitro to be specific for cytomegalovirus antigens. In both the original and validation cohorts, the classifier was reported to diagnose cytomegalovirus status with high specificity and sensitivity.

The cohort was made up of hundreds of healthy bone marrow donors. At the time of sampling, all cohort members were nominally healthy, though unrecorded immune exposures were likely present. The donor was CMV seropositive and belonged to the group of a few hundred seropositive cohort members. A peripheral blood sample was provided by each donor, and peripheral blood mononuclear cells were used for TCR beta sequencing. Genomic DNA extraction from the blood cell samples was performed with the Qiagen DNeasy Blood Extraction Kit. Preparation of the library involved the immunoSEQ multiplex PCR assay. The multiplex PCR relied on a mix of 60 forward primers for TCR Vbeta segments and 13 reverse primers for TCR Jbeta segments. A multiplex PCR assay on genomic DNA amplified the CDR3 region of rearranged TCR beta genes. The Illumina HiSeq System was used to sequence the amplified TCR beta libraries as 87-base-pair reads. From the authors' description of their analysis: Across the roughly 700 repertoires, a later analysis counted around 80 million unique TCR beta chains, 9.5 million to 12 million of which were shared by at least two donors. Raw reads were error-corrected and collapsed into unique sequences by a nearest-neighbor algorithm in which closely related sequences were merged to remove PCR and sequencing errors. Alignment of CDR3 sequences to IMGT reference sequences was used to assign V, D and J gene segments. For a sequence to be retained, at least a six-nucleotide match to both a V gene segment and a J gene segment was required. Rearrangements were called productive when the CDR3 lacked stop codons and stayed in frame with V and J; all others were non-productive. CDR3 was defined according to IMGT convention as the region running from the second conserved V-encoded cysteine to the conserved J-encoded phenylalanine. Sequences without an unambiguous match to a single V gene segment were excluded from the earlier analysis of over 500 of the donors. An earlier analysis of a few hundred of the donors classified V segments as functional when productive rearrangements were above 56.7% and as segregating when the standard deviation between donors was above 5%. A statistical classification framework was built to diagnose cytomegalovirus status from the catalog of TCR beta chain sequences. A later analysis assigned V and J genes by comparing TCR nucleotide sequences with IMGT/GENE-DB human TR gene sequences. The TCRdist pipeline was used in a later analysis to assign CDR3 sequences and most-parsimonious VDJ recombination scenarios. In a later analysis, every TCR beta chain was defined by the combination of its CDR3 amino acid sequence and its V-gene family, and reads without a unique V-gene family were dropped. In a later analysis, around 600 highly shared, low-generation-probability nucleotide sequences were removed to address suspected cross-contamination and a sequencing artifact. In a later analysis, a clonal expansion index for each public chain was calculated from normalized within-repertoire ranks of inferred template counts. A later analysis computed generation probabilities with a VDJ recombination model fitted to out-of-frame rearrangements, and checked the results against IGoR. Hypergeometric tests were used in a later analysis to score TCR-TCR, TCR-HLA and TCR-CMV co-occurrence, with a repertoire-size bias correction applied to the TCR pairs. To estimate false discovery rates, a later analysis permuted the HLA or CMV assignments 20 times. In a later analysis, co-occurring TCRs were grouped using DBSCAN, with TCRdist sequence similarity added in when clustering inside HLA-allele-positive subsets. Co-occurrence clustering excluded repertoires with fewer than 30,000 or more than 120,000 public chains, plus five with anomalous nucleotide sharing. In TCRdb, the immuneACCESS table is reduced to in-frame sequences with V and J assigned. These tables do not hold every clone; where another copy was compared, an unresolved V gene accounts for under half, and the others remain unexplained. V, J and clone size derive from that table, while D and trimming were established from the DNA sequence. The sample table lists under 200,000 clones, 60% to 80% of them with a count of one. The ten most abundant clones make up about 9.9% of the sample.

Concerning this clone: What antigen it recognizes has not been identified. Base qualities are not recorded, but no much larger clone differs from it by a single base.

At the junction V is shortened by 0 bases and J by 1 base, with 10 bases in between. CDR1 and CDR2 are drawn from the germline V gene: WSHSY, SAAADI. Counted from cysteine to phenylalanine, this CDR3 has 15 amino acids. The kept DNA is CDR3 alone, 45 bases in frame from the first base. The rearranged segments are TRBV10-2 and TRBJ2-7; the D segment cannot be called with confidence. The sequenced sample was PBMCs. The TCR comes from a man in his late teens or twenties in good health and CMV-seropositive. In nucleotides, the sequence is TGCGCCAGCAGTGAGTCGCCAGGAAAGTCCTACGAGCAGTACTTC. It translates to CASSESPGKSYEQYF.